This entry lists 19 T cell receptor beta chains sequenced from one sample in a study of identical twins. TCRdb analysed the 5' RACE reads with MiXCR anew, one entry per CDR3 protein. The sample consists of more than 650,000 distinct CDR3 sequences, over 5% of them appearing once. Material: naive T cells sorted from blood. The receptor source for this set is a man aged 18 to 30 in good health.

The V gene is TRBV5-1, the J gene TRBJ2-5; TRBD2 agrees at 8 bases. This CDR3 contains 16 residues. With V trimmed by 4 bases and J by 1 base, 9 bases remained unmatched. Germline CDR1 reads SGHRS; CDR2 reads YFSETQ. CDR3 nucleotides: TGCGCCAGCAGCCGCCGAGCGGGAGCCCTCCAAGAGACCCAGTACTTC. Encoded protein: CASSRRAGALQETQYF.

This clonotype was counted ten times or more. The V gene is TRBV7-9, the J gene TRBJ2-7, with D possibly matching TRBD2 (5 bases). Germline loops: CDR1 SEHNR, CDR2 FQNEAQ (reference sequence). Trimming cost V 5 bases and J 5 bases, with 13 bases left between them. The CDR3 covers 13 residues. This CDR3 is CASSPKAVDEQYV. Here the CDR3 DNA reads TGTGCCAGCAGCCCAAAAGCGGTGGACGAGCAGTACGTC.

There are a few counts of this clonotype. The gene calls are TRBV30 and TRBJ2-2; D may be TRBD2 (6 bases). V lost 7 bases and J 1 base, leaving 13 bases between the germline ends. The germline CDR1 and CDR2 sequences are GTSNPN and SVGIG (reference sequence). This CDR3 region has 14 residues. CDR3 sequence (DNA): TGTGCCTTAAACCAGCGGGTGAACACCGGGGAGCTGTTTTTT. This encodes CALNQRVNTGELFF.

This clonotype was seen many times. V and J are TRBV5-1 and TRBJ1-4; perhaps TRBD1 as D (5 bases). Germline V gene lookup returns CDR1 SGHRS and CDR2 YFSETQ. The CDR3 is 18 residues long. The V end lost 4 bases, the J end lost 8 bases, and 27 bases lay between the germline ends. The CDR3 spells CASSLQGGHPLVREKLFF. The CDR3 DNA sequence: TGCGCCAGCAGCCTTCAAGGAGGACACCCCCTTGTAAGGGAAAAACTGTTTTTT.

This clonotype was seen at least ten times. The chain combines TRBV7-9 with TRBJ1-1; no reliable D call. Germline CDR1 reads SEHNR; CDR2 reads FQNEAQ (reference sequence). The V end lost 4 bases, the J end lost 6 bases, and 12 bases lay between the germline ends. The CDR3 is made up of 13 amino acids. The CDR3 is CASSSFGRPEAFF. The CDR3, as DNA: TGTGCCAGCAGCTCTTTCGGCAGACCTGAAGCTTTCTTT.

This clonotype was seen only a few times. The V gene is TRBV27, the J gene TRBJ1-1; 7 nucleotides line up with TRBD1. This CDR3 spans 13 amino acids. Germline lookup yields CDR1 MNHEY and CDR2 SMNVEV (reference sequence). The junction had 7 bases not matched to a gene; V was cut back by 8 bases and J by 4 bases. The CDR3 spells CASGDRVATEAFF. Here the CDR3 DNA reads TGTGCCAGCGGTGACAGGGTGGCCACTGAAGCTTTCTTT.

This clonotype occurred many times. The chain is built from TRBV12-5 and TRBJ2-7; 7 bases map to TRBD2. The CDR3 length is 17 residues. The V gene end was trimmed by 2 bases and the J gene end by 4 bases; junction bases not matched to a gene: 14. Per germline, CDR1 LGHNT and CDR2 FRNRAP. The CDR3: CASGLQTPGGRGYEQYV. The CDR3 DNA follows: TGTGCTAGTGGTTTGCAGACCCCGGGCGGGAGAGGGTACGAGCAGTACGTC.

This clonotype was picked up a small number of times. The chain links TRBV20-1 to TRBJ1-2, with D hard to call. Germline assignment: CDR1 DFQATT and CDR2 SNEGSKA (reference sequence). The CDR3 sequence is 12 residues long. With 7 bases removed from V and 8 bases from J, the gap between germline ends came to 17 bases. The CDR3 nucleotides read TGCAGTGGGTCAGCCGAACCACGCGGCTACACCTTC. This encodes CSGSAEPRGYTF.

This clonotype was seen ten or more times. The V and J genes are TRBV4-2 and TRBJ2-1; D is perhaps TRBD2 (5 bases). The V end was cut by 2 bases, the J end by 16 bases, with 9 bases between. The CDR3 runs to 10 residues. Germline values: CDR1 LGHNA, CDR2 YNFKEQ. This CDR3 is CASSQRGIFF. The CDR3 region has the DNA TGTGCCAGCAGCCAACGGGGAATATTCTTC.

This clonotype showed up just a few times. This chain links TRBV7-9 with TRBJ2-1, with TRBD1 identical over 9 bases. Germline V lookup: CDR1 SEHNR, CDR2 FQNEAQ (reference sequence). This CDR3 comprises 16 residues. The ends lost 5 bases at V and 5 bases at J; junction bases unmatched: 10. The CDR3 bases are TGTGCCAGCAGCCCAACTCCCGGGACAGGGCACAATGAGCAGTTCTTC. Translation gives CASSPTPGTGHNEQFF.

The chain recombines TRBV11-1 with TRBJ2-1; the D gene is possibly TRBD2 (7 bases). CDR1 SGHAT and CDR2 FQDESV come from the germline V gene (reference sequence). V lost 1 base, J lost 9 bases, and 31 bases lay in between. The CDR3 totals 20 residues. The CDR3 DNA is TGTGCCAGCAGCTTAGGGACCCCCAGAAAGGAGCGGGACATAAGCTTTGAGCAGTTCTTC. It translates to CASSLGTPRKERDISFEQFF.

The chain employs TRBV24-1 and TRBJ2-3, with TRBD2 matching 7 bases. V shed 8 bases, J shed 3 bases, and the junction held 7 bases outside the gene matches. CDR1 and CDR2 from the germline V gene are KGHDR and SFDVKD. The CDR3 is 14 residues long. In DNA, the CDR3 is TGTGCCACCACATCAGCGGGAAGGACAGATACGCAGTATTTT. This codes for CATTSAGRTDTQYF.

At least ten counts were recorded for this clonotype. V gene TRBV28 combines with J gene TRBJ2-1; the D is unclear. CDR3 length: 13 amino acids. From germline, CDR1 is MDHEN and CDR2 SYDVKM. With 6 bases removed from V and 9 bases from J, the gap between germline ends came to 15 bases. In DNA form, the CDR3 reads TGTGCCAGCAGCCGACCGGAAAACGGTGAGCAGTTCTTC. Its protein is CASSRPENGEQFF.

A few counts support this clonotype. The genes are TRBV5-1 and TRBJ1-5; D call uncertain. V was cut by 1 base and J by 0 bases, with 8 bases left in between. From germline, CDR1 is SGHRS and CDR2 YFSETQ. The CDR3 is 15 amino acids. CDR3 DNA sequence: TGCGCCAGCAGCTTGACAGATTCTAGCAATCAGCCCCAGCATTTT. Translated: CASSLTDSSNQPQHF.

The sample holds a few counts of this clonotype. The chain recombines TRBV12-3 or TRBV12-4 with TRBJ2-7; 8 nucleotides line up with TRBD2. The CDR3 contains 15 residues. J lost 0 bases, V lost 5 bases, and 6 bases had no gene match. CDR3 amino acids: CASSPLAGYSYEQYV. CDR3 DNA: TGTGCCAGCAGTCCGCTAGCGGGCTACTCCTACGAGCAGTACGTC.

This clonotype was observed at least ten times. The chain joins TRBV18 to TRBJ1-5, with unresolved D. V was shortened by 1 base and J by 7 bases, with 17 bases between the two germline ends. The CDR3 covers 16 residues. The V gene's germline CDR1 is KGHSH and CDR2 LQKENI. The CDR3 is CASSPRNSIGRQPQHF. The CDR3 region has the DNA TGTGCCAGCTCACCACGCAACTCTATAGGGCGACAGCCCCAGCATTTT.

The chain joins TRBV11-2 to TRBJ2-5; 9 nucleotides line up with TRBD1. Per germline, CDR1 SGHAT and CDR2 FQNNGV. CDR3 length equals 15 residues. Trimming cost V 6 bases and J 5 bases; bases outside gene matches: 10. In DNA, the CDR3 is TGTGCCAGCAGTTCGGGACAGGGAAGGATGGAGACCCAGTACTTC. Protein sequence: CASSSGQGRMETQYF.

The chain has TRBV6-1 and TRBJ2-1; no clear D. CDR3 length: 13 residues. Germline V gives CDR1 MNHNS, CDR2 SASEGT. V lost 4 bases and J 5 bases, leaving 9 bases between the germline ends. The DNA of the CDR3 is TGTGCCAGCAGTGTTCGCAGCCACAATGAGCAGTTCTTC. Amino acid sequence: CASSVRSHNEQFF.

This clonotype appeared a few times. The chain joins TRBV20-1 to TRBJ2-3, with 10 bases lining up with TRBD2. The germline V gene encodes CDR1 DFQATT and CDR2 SNEGSKA (reference sequence). CDR3 length: 15 residues. The trim removed 1 base at V and 3 bases at J, leaving 4 bases unmatched. The DNA of the CDR3 is TGCAGTGCTAGAGGGCCGGGACTAGCGACAGATACGCAGTATTTT. Translation: CSARGPGLATDTQYF.